This T cell receptor (beta chain) is from a study of T cells in Graves' hyperthyroidism and ophthalmopathy. This clonotype has more than one count but fewer than ten. RNA transcripts served as the template for amplifying TCR beta CDR3 regions. Researchers ran a first-round RT-PCR on the TCR CDR3 using the HTBI primer set. TCRdb passed the multiplex PCR reads through MiXCR, listing each CDR3 protein once. The table lists 200,000 to 250,000 distinct CDR3 sequences, 17% of them singletons. CDR1 SEHNR and CDR2 FQNEAQ come from the germline V gene (reference sequence). The V end lost 5 bases, the J end lost 8 bases, and 10 bases lay between the germline ends. This CDR3 has 12 residues. Patients aged 18 to 65 had newly diagnosed hyperthyroidism lasting under 2 months.

The J gene is TRBJ2-1, the V gene TRBV7-9; D ambiguous. Sequencing was done on a sample of blood. This receptor was identified in a man aged 45-60 years with Graves' hyperthyroidism. For the CDR3, the DNA is TGTGCCAGCAGCCCTCCCAGCGATGAGCAGTTCTTC. Encoded protein: CASSPPSDEQFF.